The present T cell receptor beta chain was sequenced within a study of T-cell memory formation after mild COVID-19. The junction had 4 bases not matched to a gene; V was cut back by 4 bases and J by 0 bases. The CDR3 contains 15 residues. Germline CDR1 reads SGDLS; CDR2 reads YYNGEE. TCRdb redid the calling of the 5' RACE reads with MiXCR, one entry per CDR3 protein. The table has 29,000 or so distinct CDR3 sequences, roughly 16% seen once. Sequencing was performed on PBMCs or a T cell subset sorted from them (not recorded which). This clonotype was sampled from an adult who had mild COVID-19 (a few samples of this study predate the infection). Cell type and time point are not known. This chain connects TRBV9 to TRBJ2-3; the match to TRBD2 covers 8 bases. DNA of the CDR3: TGTGCCAGCAGCCCTAGCGGGCGAAGCACAGATACGCAGTATTTT. As protein: CASSPSGRSTDTQYF.